This entry is about one T cell receptor beta chain. The target antigen is unknown. The entry originates in a study of blood T cells in healthy people across ages. The second PCR ran roughly 6 to 11 cycles with a sample-barcoded 5' primer and J-beta primers. A 12-random-nucleotide template-switch adaptor tagged each cDNA molecule. The yield of each sample was at least 3 million CDR3-containing paired-end reads. From the 5' RACE reads, TCRdb called clonotypes with MiXCR, one entry per CDR3 protein. The repertoire consists of around 280,000 distinct CDR3 sequences, with about 25% occurring once and the leading ten covering 29%. Study-level findings and limits: Age showed a roughly linear inverse relationship with TCR beta diversity per million T cells. Both naive CD4+ cell counts and diversity were greater in long-lived donors than in aged donors.

Looked up from germline, CDR1 is MGHRA and CDR2 is YSYEKL. This CDR3 has 14 amino acids. V dropped 4 bases and J dropped 6 bases, with 12 bases sitting between them. The receptor was isolated from a woman in her 70s in good health. The V call is TRBV4-1, the J call TRBJ2-2; possible D gene TRBD1, 5 bases. Source material: blood. This CDR3 is CASSPMKGAGELFF. CDR3 nucleotides: TGCGCCAGCAGCCCAATGAAAGGGGCCGGGGAGCTGTTTTTT.